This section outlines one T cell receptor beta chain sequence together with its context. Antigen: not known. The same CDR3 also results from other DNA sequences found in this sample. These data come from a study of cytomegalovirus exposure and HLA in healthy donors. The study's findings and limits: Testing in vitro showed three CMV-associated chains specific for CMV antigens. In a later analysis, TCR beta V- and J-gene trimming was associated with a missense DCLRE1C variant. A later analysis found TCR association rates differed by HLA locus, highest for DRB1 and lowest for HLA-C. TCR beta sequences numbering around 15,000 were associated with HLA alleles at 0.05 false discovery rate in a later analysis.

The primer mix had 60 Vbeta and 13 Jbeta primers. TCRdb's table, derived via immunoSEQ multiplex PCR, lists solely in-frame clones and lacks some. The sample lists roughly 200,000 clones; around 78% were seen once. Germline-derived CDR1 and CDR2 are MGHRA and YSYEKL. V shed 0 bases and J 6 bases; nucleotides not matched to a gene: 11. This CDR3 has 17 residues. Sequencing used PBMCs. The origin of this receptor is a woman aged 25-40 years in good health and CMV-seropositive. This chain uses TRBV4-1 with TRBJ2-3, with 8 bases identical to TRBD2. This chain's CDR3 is CASSQDRGGRGADTQYF. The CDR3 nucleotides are TGCGCCAGCAGCCAAGATCGGGGGGGAAGGGGTGCGGATACGCAGTATTTT.